Listed below are T cell receptor beta chains from one sample, sequenced in a study of control samples from healthy donors and cancer patients. Assay used: immunoSEQ multiplex PCR; TCRdb lists only in-frame clones, some missing. The sample includes 150,000 to 200,000 clones. Sequencing was carried out using blood. The receptor set was obtained from a woman aged 25 to 39 in good health. CDR3s include the opening cysteine and the closing phenylalanine or tryptophan. D genes are given only for firm matches.

>TRBJ2-7|TRBV27|.
TGTGCCAGCAGTTTAGCAGGGGCCTACGAGCAGTACTTC
CASSLAGAYEQYF
>TRBJ1-5|TRBV6-5|TRBD1
TGTGCCAGCAGTTCCGCAGGGGGTAGCAATCAGCCCCAGCATTTT
CASSSAGGSNQPQHF
>TRBJ2-7|TRBV11-1|.
TGTGCCAGCAGCTTTAAGGGCGGAGCCTACGAGCAGTACTTC
CASSFKGGAYEQYF
>TRBJ1-5|TRBV11-2|.
TGTGCCAGCAGCGAGGGACGGAATAGCAATCAGCCCCAGCATTTT
CASSEGRNSNQPQHF
>TRBJ2-2|TRBV4-2|TRBD2
TGTGCCAGCAGCCAAGAGCTAGCGGGGGGGCCCTACACCGGGGAGCTGTTTTTT
CASSQELAGGPYTGELFF
>TRBJ1-2|TRBV29-1|.
TGCAGCGCCGACCGGGCGTATGGCTACACCTTC
CSADRAYGYTF
>TRBJ1-5|TRBV24-1|.
TGTGCCACCAGTGAACGTACCCGCAATCAGCCCCAGCATTTT
CATSERTRNQPQHF
>TRBJ2-5|TRBV9|.
TGTGCCAGCAGCGTAGATAAGGAGACCCAGTACTTC
CASSVDKETQYF
>TRBJ1-6|TRBV4-1|.
TGCGCCAGCAGCCAAGGGGGTCCGGCAGGGTGGTCACCCCTCCACTTT
CASSQGGPAGWSPLHF
>TRBJ2-7|TRBV7-9|TRBD1
TGTGCCAGCAGCTCCTGGACAGGACACTACGAGCAGTACTTC
CASSSWTGHYEQYF
>TRBJ1-1|TRBV7-8|.
TGTGCCAGCAGCTTCGACACTGAAGCTTTCTTT
CASSFDTEAFF
>TRBJ1-5|TRBV2|.
TGTGCCAGCAGGGACACACAGGATCAGCCCCAGCATTTT
CASRDTQDQPQHF
>TRBJ1-2|TRBV4-3|.
TGCGCCAGCAGCCAAGGGGTGGGGAACTATGGCTACACCTTC
CASSQGVGNYGYTF
>TRBJ2-3|TRBV18|TRBD2
TGTGCCAGCTCACCACCGGGACTAGCGGGGCCCACAGATACGCAGTATTTT
CASSPPGLAGPTDTQYF
>TRBJ2-5|TRBV4-2|.
TGTGCCAGCAGCCAAACCAGCGGCTACCTCCAAGAGACCCAGTACTTC
CASSQTSGYLQETQYF
>TRBJ1-1|TRBV5-1|TRBD1
TGCGCCAGCAGGACAGGGGGTGAAGGGACTGAAGCTTTCTTT
CASRTGGEGTEAFF
>TRBJ2-3|TRBV19|.
TGTGCCAGTAGTATTGACGTCAGCACAGATACGCAGTATTTT
CASSIDVSTDTQYF
>TRBJ2-7|TRBV4-1|.
TGCGCCAGCAGCCAAGATTCAGCGGCAGGCGCCGGGGGCGAGCAGTACTTC
CASSQDSAAGAGGEQYF
>TRBJ2-3|TRBV18|.
TGTGCCAGCTCACCAAGTGAGGATACGCAGTATTTT
CASSPSEDTQYF
>TRBJ2-5|TRBV7-9|.
TGTGCCAGCAGCCCGGACCTCCAAGAGACCCAGTACTTC
CASSPDLQETQYF
>TRBJ1-5|TRBV28|TRBD1
TGTGCCAGCGTGGATTTGCAGGGGGTCTCTCAGCCCCAGCATTTT
CASVDLQGVSQPQHF
>TRBJ1-2|TRBV10-3|TRBD1
TGTGCCATCAGTGAACGACAGGGATTCTATGGCTACACCTTC
CAISERQGFYGYTF
>TRBJ1-1|TRBV27|.
TGTGCCAGCAGTTTGTCGCAGCTGAACACTGAAGCTTTCTTT
CASSLSQLNTEAFF
>TRBJ1-2|TRBV6-5|.
TGTGCCAGCAGTTTCACCGGACAGATCTATGGCTACACCTTC
CASSFTGQIYGYTF
>TRBJ2-7|TRBV7-9|.
TGTGCCAGCAGCGCCCGGGACACCGACCCCCTGGGGCAGTACTTC
CASSARDTDPLGQYF
>TRBJ1-1|TRBV2|TRBD1
TGTGCCATGCCGCGGACAGGCATGAACACTGAAGCTTTCTTT
CAMPRTGMNTEAFF
>TRBJ1-3|TRBV7-2|.
TGTGCCAGCAGCTTAGTAGGGAGCTCTGGAAACACCATATATTTT
CASSLVGSSGNTIYF
>TRBJ2-7|TRBV3-1/TRBV3-2|.
TGTGCCAGCAGCCCAACCGCCGGGGCCTACGAGCAGTACTTC
CASSPTAGAYEQYF
>TRBJ1-3|TRBV4-1|TRBD1
TGCGCCAGCACCGGGACAGCCACTTCTGGAAACACCATATATTTT
CASTGTATSGNTIYF
>TRBJ1-2|TRBV5-1|.
TGCGCCAGCAGCTCGTCCGGAGGGAACTATGGCTACACCTTC
CASSSSGGNYGYTF
>TRBJ1-1|TRBV7-9|.
TGTGCCAGCAGCCCTCCATGGACAGAACGGGACACTGAAGCTTTCTTT
CASSPPWTERDTEAFF
>TRBJ1-1|TRBV5-1|.
TGCGCCAGCAGCTTGGAACGGATGAACACTGAAGCTTTCTTT
CASSLERMNTEAFF
>TRBJ1-3|TRBV5-8|.
TGTGCCAGCAGCTTGAGGGGCTTCTCTGGAAACACCATATATTTT
CASSLRGFSGNTIYF
>TRBJ2-7|TRBV19|.
TGTGCCAGTAGTTCACTCCCAGGTGAAGCCTACGAGCAGTACTTC
CASSSLPGEAYEQYF
>TRBJ1-1|TRBV29-1|TRBD1
TGCAGCGTCACCGACAGGGCAATACCTGAAGCTTTCTTT
CSVTDRAIPEAFF
>TRBJ2-1|TRBV3-1/TRBV3-2|.
TGTGCCAGCAGCCAAGATTATAGTCTTAATGAGCAGTTCTTC
CASSQDYSLNEQFF
>TRBJ2-7|TRBV11-3|.
TGTGCCAGCAGCTCCGGTAGGGGATTTGGCGAGCAGTACTTC
CASSSGRGFGEQYF
>TRBJ1-1|TRBV7-9|.
TGTGCCAGCAGTCCGAAAGGAAACACTGAAGCTTTCTTT
CASSPKGNTEAFF
>TRBJ1-2|TRBV29-1|.
TGCAGCGTTGAAGATTTAAGTCAAGGGATGGGGCCTTTC
CSVEDLSQGMGPF
>TRBJ1-5|TRBV7-2|.
TGTGCCAGCAGCTCGTACTCATCAGGGAGCAATCAGCCCCAGCATTTT
CASSSYSSGSNQPQHF